A single sample gave rise to the 9 T cell receptor beta chains below, sequenced in a study of siplizumab effects on memory and regulatory T cells. Produced via immunoSEQ multiplex PCR; TCRdb's table is partial and in-frame only. The sample contains approximately 100,000 clones, roughly 92% of which appear only once. The source material was Tregs sorted from blood. The receptors were gathered from a human donor in good health.

This clone was seen a single time. This chain joins TRBV5-1 and TRBJ2-3; 7 bases map to TRBD2. The germline CDR1 and CDR2 sequences are SGHRS and YFSETQ. The CDR3 spans 15 residues. V was clipped by 4 bases and J by 0 bases; unmatched bases: 5. Here the CDR3 reads CASSLISGSTDTQYF. In DNA, the CDR3 is TGCGCCAGCAGCCTGATTAGCGGGAGCACAGATACGCAGTATTTT.

V is TRBV7-9 and J is TRBJ2-7, with 9 bases matching TRBD2. This CDR3 has 17 amino acids. The V gene end was trimmed by 5 bases and the J gene end by 3 bases; junction bases not matched to a gene: 14. CDR1 and CDR2 from the germline V gene are SEHNR and FQNEAQ (reference sequence). CDR3 in amino acids: CASSLLRGGTEIYEQYF. DNA for the CDR3: TGTGCCAGCAGCCTGCTGCGGGGGGGGACGGAAATCTACGAGCAGTACTTC.

The gene calls are TRBV4-2 and TRBJ2-7; D gene uncertain. The CDR3 extends over 13 amino acids. Germline values: CDR1 LGHNA, CDR2 YNFKEQ. The V and J ends lost 0 bases and 4 bases respectively, with 7 bases between them. The CDR3 nucleotides read TGTGCCAGCAGCCAAGATAGGCGGTACGAGCAGTACTTC. Protein product: CASSQDRRYEQYF.

The chain uses TRBV27 and TRBJ1-2, with D possibly TRBD1 on 5 matching bases. Trimming cost V 4 bases and J 8 bases, with 23 bases left between them. The CDR3 runs to 16 residues. Per the germline V gene, CDR1 is MNHEY and CDR2 is SMNVEV (reference sequence). This CDR3 is CASSWVGATSLRGYTF. CDR3 in DNA: TGTGCCAGCAGTTGGGTCGGGGCCACGTCTTTGCGCGGCTACACCTTC.

The CDR3: CASSQMSSGNTEAFF. The CDR3 bases are TGCGCCAGCAGCCAAATGTCGTCAGGGAACACTGAAGCTTTCTTT. The chain couples TRBV4-1 to TRBJ1-1; D call uncertain. Between the trimmed V and J ends, which lost 2 bases and 1 base, there was a span of 11 bases. Germline CDR1 MGHRA, CDR2 YSYEKL. The CDR3 has 15 residues.

V gene TRBV28 combines with J gene TRBJ1-5; no reliable D call. The V and J ends lost 7 bases and 7 bases respectively, with 17 bases between them. The CDR3 has 14 residues. In germline, CDR1 is MDHEN, CDR2 SYDVKM. The CDR3 spells CASTLNLGPQPQHF. The CDR3 nucleotides are TGTGCCAGCACCCTAAATCTAGGGCCGCAGCCCCAGCATTTT.

The CDR3 region has the DNA TGTGCCAGCAGTGAAGGACAGGACCTGTGGCCCCTCCACTTT. Its translation: CASSEGQDLWPLHF. This chain joins TRBV6-1 and TRBJ1-6; D may be TRBD1 (6 bases). Between the trimmed V and J ends, which lost 1 base and 13 bases, there was a span of 14 bases. Germline assignment: CDR1 MNHNS and CDR2 SASEGT. This CDR3 has 14 amino acids.

The genes are TRBV5-1 and TRBJ1-1; 7 positions match TRBD1. The CDR3 consists of 13 residues. V lost 4 bases and J lost 7; bases outside the gene matches: 7. Germline V lookup: CDR1 SGHRS, CDR2 YFSETQ. CDR3 sequence: CASSHSTGVEAFF. The DNA for the CDR3 is TGCGCCAGCAGCCACTCCACAGGGGTTGAAGCTTTCTTT.

V is TRBV18 and J is TRBJ1-1; D not certain. CDR1 and CDR2 from the germline V gene are KGHSH and LQKENI. The CDR3 is made up of 15 amino acids. V dropped 0 bases and J dropped 0 bases, with 8 bases sitting between them. The CDR3 is CASSPPVTMNTEAFF. The CDR3 DNA sequence: TGTGCCAGCTCACCACCGGTGACGATGAACACTGAAGCTTTCTTT.